Presented here are 32 T cell receptor beta chains from one specimen sequenced in a study of graft-versus-host responses after intestinal transplantation. Some clones are missing from TCRdb's copy, which holds only in-frame ones; the method was immunoSEQ multiplex PCR. The profile shows approximately 97,000 clones, 91% of them singletons. These receptors have no known antigen. Sequenced here: unstimulated CD4+ T cells sorted from spleen or lymph node cells, sampled before transplant. These receptors all stem from a human donor who was the organ donor for an intestinal transplant.

The gene calls are TRBV19 and TRBJ2-7, with a weak D call TRBD2 (7 bases). Germline V gives CDR1 LNHDA, CDR2 SQIVND (reference sequence). The CDR3 totals 17 residues. V lost 6 bases, J lost 0 bases, and 21 bases lay in between. The CDR3 here is CASSPRFGGAPSYEQYF. The CDR3 bases are TGTGCCAGTAGCCCTCGGTTTGGGGGGGCTCCCTCCTACGAGCAGTACTTC.

The chain employs TRBV5-8 and TRBJ2-3; D is perhaps TRBD1 (5 bases). The CDR3 is made up of 14 amino acids. V was trimmed by 4 bases and J by 0 bases, leaving 9 bases between them. Germline values: CDR1 SGHTS, CDR2 YDEGEE. The CDR3 bases are TGTGCCAGCAGCCCCTGGGGCAGCACAGATACGCAGTATTTT. Translated, it gives CASSPWGSTDTQYF.

The V call is TRBV27, the J call TRBJ2-1, with a tentative D call TRBD1 (5 bases). Looked up from germline, CDR1 is MNHEY and CDR2 is SMNVEV (reference sequence). The CDR3 runs to 15 residues. Deletions cut 3 bases from V and 0 bases from J, with 9 bases between. Written as DNA, the CDR3 is TGTGCCAGCAGTTTTACAGGAAGCTCCTACAATGAGCAGTTCTTC. Translating gives CASSFTGSSYNEQFF.

This clone was detected once. This sequence joins TRBV6-1 and TRBJ1-3, with no clear D. The V gene's germline CDR1 is MNHNS and CDR2 SASEGT. The V and J ends lost 6 bases and 2 bases respectively, with 11 bases between them. The CDR3 sequence is 14 residues long. The CDR3 DNA reads as TGTGCCAGCAGCGTGGAGATTACTGGAAACACCATATATTTT. Amino acids: CASSVEITGNTIYF.

This clone was counted a single time. The V gene is TRBV30, the J gene TRBJ1-4; the match to TRBD1 covers 9 bases. Germline V gene lookup returns CDR1 GTSNPN and CDR2 SVGIG (reference sequence). The CDR3 runs 15 residues. V lost 2 bases, J lost 8 bases, and 9 bases stayed unmatched. The CDR3 bases are TGTGCCTGGAGTTCGCGAGGGACAGGGCGAGAAAAACTGTTTTTT. It specifies CAWSSRGTGREKLFF.

V gene TRBV5-4 combines with J gene TRBJ2-3, with 11 bases aligning to TRBD2. CDR3 length equals 18 residues. Germline V CDR1 and CDR2: SGHNT, YYREEE (reference sequence). J was trimmed by 0 bases and V by 4 bases; bases with no gene match: 10. The CDR3 spells CASSRKLAGAPSTDTQYF. In DNA, the CDR3 is TGTGCCAGCAGCCGAAAACTAGCGGGAGCGCCTAGCACAGATACGCAGTATTTT.

The J gene is TRBJ2-4, the V gene TRBV7-9, with a weak D call TRBD2 (5 bases). V lost 4 bases to trimming and J lost 2 bases, with 9 bases between them. CDR3 length: 14 residues. Germline loops: CDR1 SEHNR, CDR2 FQNEAQ (reference sequence). For the CDR3, the DNA is TGTGCCAGCAGCTCCCGGGAAACCAAAAACATTCAGTACTTC. As protein: CASSSRETKNIQYF. Using reference TRBV7-9 and TRBJ2-4 for the parts outside the CDR3, the full variable domain is DTGVSQNPRHKITKRGQNVTFRCDPISEHNRLYWYRQTLGQGPEFLTYFQNEAQLEKSRLLSDRFSAERPKGSFSTLEIQRTEQGDSAMYLCASSSRETKNIQYFGAGTRLSVL.

This clone is a singleton in its sample. The chain links TRBV19 to TRBJ1-5; possible D gene TRBD1, 6 bases. The CDR3 is made up of 15 amino acids. Trimming took 6 bases from V and 1 from J, leaving 13 bases between them. The germline gives CDR1 LNHDA, CDR2 SQIVND (reference sequence). The DNA for the CDR3 is TGTGCCAGTAGCAGAAGGGGGAAAAGCAATCAGCCCCAGCATTTT. It specifies CASSRRGKSNQPQHF.

Here the CDR3 reads CATSRDTGGNSPLHF. The CDR3, as DNA: TGTGCCACCAGCAGAGATACAGGGGGGAACTCACCCCTCCACTTT. This chain links TRBV15 with TRBJ1-6, with 8 positions matching TRBD1. Per the germline V gene, CDR1 is LNHNV and CDR2 is YYDKDF (reference sequence). The trim removed 0 bases at V and 10 bases at J, leaving 5 bases unmatched. This CDR3 has 15 amino acids.

The rearrangement uses TRBV9 and TRBJ1-2, with a weak D call TRBD1 (5 bases). The CDR3 runs 18 residues. V dropped 6 bases and J dropped 3 bases, with 27 bases sitting between them. Germline V gene data show CDR1 as SGDLS and CDR2 as YYNGEE. CDR3 in amino acids: CASNASRDVKRRDYGYTF. CDR3 nucleotides: TGTGCCAGCAATGCTTCCCGGGACGTAAAAAGGAGGGACTATGGCTACACCTTC. The full variable domain, its missing parts supplied by reference TRBV9 and TRBJ1-2, is DSGVTQTPKHLITATGQRVTLRCSPRSGDLSVYWYQQSLDQGLQFLIQYYNGEERAKGNILERFSAQQFPDLHSELNLSSLELGDSALYFCASNASRDVKRRDYGYTFGSGTRLTVV.

This chain joins TRBV27 and TRBJ2-3, with TRBD2 matching over 9 bases. CDR1 and CDR2 from the germline V gene are MNHEY and SMNVEV (reference sequence). The CDR3 is made up of 13 amino acids. In DNA, the CDR3 is TGTGCTACATCAGCGGGGGGCTGGGGTACGCAGTATTTT. Amino acid sequence: CATSAGGWGTQYF.

The rearrangement joins TRBV4-2 to TRBJ2-7, with a possible D match to TRBD2 (5 bases). Trimming left V 0 bases short and J 0 bases short, with 12 bases between. Germline V lookup: CDR1 LGHNA, CDR2 YNFKEQ. The CDR3 totals 16 residues. The CDR3 region is CASSQDLMGSSYEQYF. The CDR3 DNA follows: TGTGCCAGCAGCCAAGATCTAATGGGGAGCTCCTACGAGCAGTACTTC.

This clone was seen only once. V and J are TRBV5-8 and TRBJ2-3; unclear D gene. Trimming cost V 0 bases and J 0 bases, with 5 bases left between them. There are 14 residues in the CDR3. CDR1 and CDR2 from the germline V gene are SGHTS and YDEGEE. Here the CDR3 DNA reads TGTGCCAGCAGCTTGGAAAGCAGCACAGATACGCAGTATTTT. Encoded protein: CASSLESSTDTQYF.

As DNA, the CDR3 is TGTGCCAGCAGCCGAGGCCTGCGGGGGGCCACCACGAATACGCAGTATTTT. Encoded protein: CASSRGLRGATTNTQYF. V and J are TRBV4-2 and TRBJ2-3; TRBD2 aligns across 8 bases. The germline V gene encodes CDR1 LGHNA and CDR2 YNFKEQ. V shed 4 bases, J shed 7 bases, and the junction held 16 bases outside the gene matches. The CDR3 totals 17 residues.

The chain carries TRBV7-8 and TRBJ1-6; D might be TRBD1 (5 bases). The germline V gene encodes CDR1 SGHVS and CDR2 FQNEAQ. This CDR3 has 14 residues. V shed 0 bases and J shed 8 bases, with 8 bases lying between them. Here the CDR3 reads CASSLAGGDSPLHF. The CDR3 region has the DNA TGTGCCAGCAGCTTAGCTGGGGGGGATTCACCCCTCCACTTT.

This chain uses TRBV5-1 with TRBJ2-5, with D tentatively TRBD2 (6 bases). Germline V CDR1 and CDR2: SGHRS, YFSETQ. Trimming took 0 bases from V and 7 from J, leaving 13 bases between them. The CDR3 is 14 amino acids. The DNA for the CDR3 is TGCGCCAGCAGCTTGGATCTCACCGGGGGGACCCAGTACTTC. Its protein product is CASSLDLTGGTQYF.

The chain links TRBV2 to TRBJ2-7; 7 bases map to TRBD1. With 4 bases clipped from V and 4 bases from J, the junction kept 4 bases outside the gene matches. CDR3 length: 13 residues. CDR1 is SNHLY and CDR2 is FYNNEI in the germline V gene. The CDR3 DNA is TGTGCCAGCAGTGTCGGACAGGTATACGAGCAGTACTTC. It specifies CASSVGQVYEQYF. The full variable domain, completed using reference TRBV2 and TRBJ2-7, is EPEVTQTPSHQVTQMGQEVILRCVPISNHLYFYWYRQILGQKVEFLVSFYNNEISEKSEIFDDQFSVERPDGSNFTLKIRSTKLEDSAMYFCASSVGQVYEQYFGPGTRLTVT.

This chain joins TRBV7-8 and TRBJ2-1, with D perhaps TRBD2 (6 bases). Germline V gene data show CDR1 as SGHVS and CDR2 as FQNEAQ. This CDR3 has 14 residues. The V end lost 3 bases, the J end lost 3 bases, and 9 bases lay between the germline ends. This CDR3 is CASSFGLLYNEQFF. The CDR3 bases are TGTGCCAGCAGCTTTGGACTACTCTACAATGAGCAGTTCTTC.

The chain uses TRBV28 and TRBJ1-1; D uncertain. There are 15 residues in the CDR3. The germline V gene has CDR1 MDHEN and CDR2 SYDVKM. Trimming took off 3 bases at V and 0 bases at J, with 11 bases between the two ends. This chain's CDR3 is CASSLRQLMNTEAFF. The CDR3 region has the DNA TGTGCCAGCAGTTTGAGGCAGCTAATGAACACTGAAGCTTTCTTT.

The sample holds one count of this clone. The genes are TRBV10-3 and TRBJ2-2; 14 bases are a match to TRBD2. The J segment lost 5 bases and the V segment lost 6 bases, leaving 2 bases of the junction unmatched. Germline lookup yields CDR1 ENHRY and CDR2 SYGVKD. CDR3 length: 15 residues. The CDR3: CAIRGLAGETGELFF. The CDR3 DNA reads as TGTGCCATCAGGGGACTAGCGGGGGAAACCGGGGAGCTGTTTTTT.

V usage is TRBV9 and J usage is TRBJ2-1; TRBD2 matches 11 bases. The germline V gene has CDR1 SGDLS and CDR2 YYNGEE. V lost 2 bases and J lost 7; bases outside the gene matches: 5. The CDR3 sequence is 15 residues long. Here the CDR3 reads CASSVRLAGPNEQFF. The CDR3 bases are TGTGCCAGCAGCGTGAGACTAGCGGGGCCGAATGAGCAGTTCTTC.

The chain is built from TRBV10-3 and TRBJ2-5, with TRBD2 matching 9 bases. The CDR3 consists of 15 residues. Trimming removed 3 bases from V and 1 base from J; junction bases left unmatched: 3. Germline-derived CDR1 and CDR2 are ENHRY and SYGVKD. The CDR3 region is CAISDASGVQETQYF. The CDR3 DNA sequence: TGTGCCATCAGTGACGCTAGCGGGGTCCAAGAGACCCAGTACTTC.

V usage is TRBV4-1 and J usage is TRBJ1-2; unclear D gene. The CDR3 consists of 15 residues. Looked up from germline, CDR1 is MGHRA and CDR2 is YSYEKL. The V end lost 0 bases, the J end lost 4 bases, and 12 bases lay between the germline ends. Written as DNA, the CDR3 is TGCGCCAGCAGCCAAGAAAACAGCCCCTCCTATGGCTACACCTTC. Encoded protein: CASSQENSPSYGYTF.

This rearrangement joins TRBV6-1 to TRBJ2-7; 11 positions match TRBD2. V shed 6 bases, J shed 3 bases, and the junction held 4 bases outside the gene matches. The CDR3 spans 14 residues. CDR1 and CDR2 (germline): MNHNS, SASEGT. Written as DNA, the CDR3 is TGTGCCAGCAGCCATACTAGCGGGGGCTACGAGCAGTACTTC. Residues: CASSHTSGGYEQYF.

This chain connects TRBV6-1 to TRBJ2-5; D is perhaps TRBD1 (5 bases). Looked up from germline, CDR1 is MNHNS and CDR2 is SASEGT. V lost 0 bases and J 3 bases, leaving 17 bases between the germline ends. The CDR3 spans 17 residues. The CDR3 DNA follows: TGTGCCAGCAGTGAAGCGCTCCGGACACGGCTAAAAGAGACCCAGTACTTC. Encoded protein: CASSEALRTRLKETQYF.

The chain links TRBV19 to TRBJ1-5, with D possibly TRBD1 on 5 matching bases. CDR1 is LNHDA and CDR2 is SQIVND in the germline V gene (reference sequence). The CDR3 spans 16 residues. V lost 1 base to trimming and J lost 0 bases, with 10 bases between them. As DNA, the CDR3 is TGTGCCAGTAGTATAGTGGGGCGGACTAGCAATCAGCCCCAGCATTTT. Protein: CASSIVGRTSNQPQHF. The variable domain in full, completed from reference TRBV19 and TRBJ1-5, reads DGGITQSPKYLFRKEGQNVTLSCEQNLNHDAMYWYRQDPGQGLRLIYYSQIVNDFQKGDIAEGYSVSREKKESFPLTVTSAQKNPTAFYLCASSIVGRTSNQPQHFGDGTRLSIL.

V usage is TRBV4-1 and J usage is TRBJ1-1, with 7 bases aligning to TRBD1. Germline V CDR1 and CDR2: MGHRA, YSYEKL. V trimming: 4 bases; J trimming: 4 bases; junction bases outside the gene matches: 12. The CDR3 has 16 amino acids. The CDR3 protein is CASSRTITGAITEAFF. In nucleotides, the CDR3 is TGCGCCAGCAGCCGTACTATAACAGGGGCGATCACTGAAGCTTTCTTT.

The chain carries TRBV6-1 and TRBJ1-2; D possibly corresponds to TRBD1 (5 bases). Trimming took 6 bases from V and 5 from J, leaving 13 bases between them. Germline loops: CDR1 MNHNS, CDR2 SASEGT. This CDR3 region has 13 residues. The CDR3 loop is CASRKVGGYGYTF. The CDR3 DNA sequence: TGTGCCAGCAGGAAGGTGGGGGGGTATGGCTACACCTTC.

The chain combines TRBV6-1 with TRBJ2-7, with D maybe TRBD1 (5 bases). This CDR3 contains 16 residues. In germline, CDR1 is MNHNS, CDR2 SASEGT. Between the trimmed V and J ends, which lost 1 base and 0 bases, there was a span of 13 bases. CDR3 in DNA: TGTGCCAGCAGTGAAGAGTGGGCAGGGATCTCCTACGAGCAGTACTTC. Protein: CASSEEWAGISYEQYF.

The genes are TRBV4-1 and TRBJ1-1, with D unresolved. This CDR3 spans 14 amino acids. Trimming cost V 1 base and J 1 base, with 7 bases left between them. The germline V gene has CDR1 MGHRA and CDR2 YSYEKL. This chain's CDR3 is CASSQAGRNTEAFF. CDR3 DNA: TGCGCCAGCAGCCAAGCTGGTAGGAACACTGAAGCTTTCTTT.

The gene calls are TRBV11-2 and TRBJ2-7; D might be TRBD1 (6 bases). Germline V gene lookup returns CDR1 SGHAT and CDR2 FQNNGV. The CDR3 covers 14 residues. The V gene lost 5 bases and the J gene lost 2 bases, with 13 bases spanning the gap. The CDR3 protein is CASSPLRGPYEQYF. In DNA form, the CDR3 reads TGTGCCAGCAGCCCCCTCAGGGGCCCCTACGAGCAGTACTTC.

CDR3 protein: CASSQVGDRGPYGYTF. In DNA, the CDR3 is TGCGCCAGCAGCCAAGTGGGGGACAGGGGGCCCTATGGCTACACCTTC. The gene calls are TRBV4-1 and TRBJ1-2, with TRBD1 matching 12 bases. This CDR3 has 16 amino acids. Looked up from germline, CDR1 is MGHRA and CDR2 is YSYEKL. J lost 4 bases, V lost 1 base, and 4 bases had no gene match.